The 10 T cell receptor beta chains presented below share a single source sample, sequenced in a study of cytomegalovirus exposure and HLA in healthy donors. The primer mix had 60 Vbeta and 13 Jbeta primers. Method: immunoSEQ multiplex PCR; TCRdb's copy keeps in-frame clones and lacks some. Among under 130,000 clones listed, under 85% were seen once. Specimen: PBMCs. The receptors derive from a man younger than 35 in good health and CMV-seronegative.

Here the CDR3 DNA reads TGTGCCAGCAGTTCACAGGATAATGAGCAGTTCTTC. The encoded protein is CASSSQDNEQFF. The chain uses TRBV27 and TRBJ2-1, with a weak D call TRBD1 (5 bases). Germline values: CDR1 MNHEY, CDR2 SMNVEV (reference sequence). The V end lost 4 bases, the J end lost 7 bases, and 8 bases lay between the germline ends. The CDR3 is 12 residues long.

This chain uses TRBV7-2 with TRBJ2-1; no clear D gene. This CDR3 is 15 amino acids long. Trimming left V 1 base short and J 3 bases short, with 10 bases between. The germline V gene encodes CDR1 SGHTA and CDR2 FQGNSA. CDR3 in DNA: TGTGCCAGCAGCTTAGTAGGTAGCTACTACAATGAGCAGTTCTTC. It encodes CASSLVGSYYNEQFF.

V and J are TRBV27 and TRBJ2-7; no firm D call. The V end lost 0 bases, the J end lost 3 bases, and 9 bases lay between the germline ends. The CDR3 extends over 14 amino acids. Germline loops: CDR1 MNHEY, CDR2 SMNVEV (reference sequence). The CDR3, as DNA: TGTGCCAGCAGTTTATCGAGCCTATACTACGAGCAGTACTTC. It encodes CASSLSSLYYEQYF.

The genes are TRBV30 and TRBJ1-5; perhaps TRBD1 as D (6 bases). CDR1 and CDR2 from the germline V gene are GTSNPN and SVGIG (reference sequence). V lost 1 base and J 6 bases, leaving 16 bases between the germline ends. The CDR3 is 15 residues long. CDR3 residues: CAWSGEGGAGQPQHF. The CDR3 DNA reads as TGTGCCTGGAGTGGAGAAGGGGGGGCGGGTCAGCCCCAGCATTTT. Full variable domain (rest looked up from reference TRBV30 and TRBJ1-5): SQTIHQWPATLVQPVGSPLSLECTVEGTSNPNLYWYRQAAGRGLQLLFYSVGIGQISSEVPQNLSASRPQDRQFILSSKKLLLSDSGFYLCAWSGEGGAGQPQHFGDGTRLSIL.

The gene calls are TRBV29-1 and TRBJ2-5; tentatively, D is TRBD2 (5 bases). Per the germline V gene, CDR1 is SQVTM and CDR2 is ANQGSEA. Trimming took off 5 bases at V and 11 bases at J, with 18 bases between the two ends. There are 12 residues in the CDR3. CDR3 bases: TGCAGCGTTTCGACGGAGACGAGGGAGCAGTACTTC. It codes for CSVSTETREQYF.

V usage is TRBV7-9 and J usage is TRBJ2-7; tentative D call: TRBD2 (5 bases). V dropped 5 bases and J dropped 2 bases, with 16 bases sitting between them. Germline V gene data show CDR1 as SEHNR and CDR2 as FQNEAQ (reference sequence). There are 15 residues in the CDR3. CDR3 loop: CASSPPPGFTYEQYF. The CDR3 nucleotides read TGTGCCAGCAGCCCTCCTCCGGGATTTACCTACGAGCAGTACTTC.

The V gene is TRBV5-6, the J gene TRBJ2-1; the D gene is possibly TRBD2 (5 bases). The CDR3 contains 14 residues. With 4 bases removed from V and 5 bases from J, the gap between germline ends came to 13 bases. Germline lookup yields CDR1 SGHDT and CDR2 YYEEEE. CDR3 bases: TGTGCCAGCAGCCCCACGGGGTCGAACAATGAGCAGTTCTTC. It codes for CASSPTGSNNEQFF.

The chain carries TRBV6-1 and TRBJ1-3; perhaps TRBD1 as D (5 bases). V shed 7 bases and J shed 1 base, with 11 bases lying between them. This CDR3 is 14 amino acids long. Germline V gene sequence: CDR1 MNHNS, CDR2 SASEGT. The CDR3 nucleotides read TGTGCCAGCAAGCCAGGGCAGTCTGGAAACACCATATATTTT. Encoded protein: CASKPGQSGNTIYF.

Here the CDR3 DNA reads TGCGCCAGCAGCCTTGCGGTGGAGGGGGCGGCAGATACGCAGTATTTT. Protein product: CASSLAVEGAADTQYF. This sequence joins TRBV4-3 and TRBJ2-3; D might be TRBD1 (7 bases). Germline lookup yields CDR1 LGHNA and CDR2 YSLEER. The germline V and J ends were trimmed by 4 bases and 4 bases, with 18 bases remaining between them. The CDR3 is 16 residues long.

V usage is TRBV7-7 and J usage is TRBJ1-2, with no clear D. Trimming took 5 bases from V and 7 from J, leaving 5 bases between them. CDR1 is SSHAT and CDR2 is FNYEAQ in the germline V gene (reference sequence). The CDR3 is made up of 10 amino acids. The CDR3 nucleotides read TGTGCCAGCAGCCCCCGTGGCTACACCTTC. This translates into CASSPRGYTF. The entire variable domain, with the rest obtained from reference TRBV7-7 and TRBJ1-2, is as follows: GAGVSQSPRYKVTKRGQDVTLRCDPISSHATLYWYQQALGQGPEFLTYFNYEAQPDKSGLPSDRFSAERPEGSISTLTIQRTEQRDSAMYRCASSPRGYTFGSGTRLTVV.